This T cell receptor (beta chain) was identified in a study of blood T cell repertoires in COVID-19. As for the study in general: Samples taken during acute and convalescent COVID-19 were collected in the United States, Italy and Spain. The cDNA or gDNA used as material had been derived from T cells, B-cell-depleted T cells, or PBMCs.

Only in-frame clones appear in the TCRdb table, and some are missing; sequencing was by immunoSEQ multiplex PCR. The sample has 150,000 to 200,000 clones, about four fifths seen once; the top ten hold approximately 14%. V shed 3 bases and J 4 bases; nucleotides not matched to a gene: 6. The CDR3 sequence is 13 residues long. Germline CDR1 reads DFQATT; CDR2 reads SNEGSKA (reference sequence). This clonotype originated in a woman at least 80 years old with acute or convalescent COVID-19. Sequenced sample: peripheral blood. The chain combines TRBV20-1 with TRBJ2-7, with TRBD2 identical over 7 bases. Here the CDR3 DNA reads TGCAGTGCTAGTTCGGCTAGCGGATACGAGCAGTACTTC. Its translation: CSASSASGYEQYF.